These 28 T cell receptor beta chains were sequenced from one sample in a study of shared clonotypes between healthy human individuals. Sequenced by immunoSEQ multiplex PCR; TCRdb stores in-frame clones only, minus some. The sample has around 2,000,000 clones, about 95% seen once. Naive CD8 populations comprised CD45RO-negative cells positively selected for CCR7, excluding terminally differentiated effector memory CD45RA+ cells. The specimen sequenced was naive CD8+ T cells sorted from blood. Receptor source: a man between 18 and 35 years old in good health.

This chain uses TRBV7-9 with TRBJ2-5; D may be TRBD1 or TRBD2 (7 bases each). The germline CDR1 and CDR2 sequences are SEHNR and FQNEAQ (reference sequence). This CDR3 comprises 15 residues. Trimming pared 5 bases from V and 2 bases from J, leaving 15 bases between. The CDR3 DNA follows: TGTGCCAGCAGCAAGGGGGGGACAGAGCAAGAGACCCAGTACTTC. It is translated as CASSKGGTEQETQYF.

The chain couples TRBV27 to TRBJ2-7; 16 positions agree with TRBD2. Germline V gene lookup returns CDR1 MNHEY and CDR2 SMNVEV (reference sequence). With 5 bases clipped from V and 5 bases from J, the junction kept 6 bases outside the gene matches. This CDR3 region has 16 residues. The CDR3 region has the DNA TGTGCCAGCAGTCAGGGACTAGCGGGAGGGCGGGACGAGCAGTACTTC. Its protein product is CASSQGLAGGRDEQYF.

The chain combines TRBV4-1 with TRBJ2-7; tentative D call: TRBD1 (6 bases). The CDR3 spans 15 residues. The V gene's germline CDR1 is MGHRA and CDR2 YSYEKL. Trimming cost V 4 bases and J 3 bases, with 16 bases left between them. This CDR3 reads CASSPKGDPLYEQYF. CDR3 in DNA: TGCGCCAGCAGCCCTAAGGGGGACCCCCTCTACGAGCAGTACTTC.

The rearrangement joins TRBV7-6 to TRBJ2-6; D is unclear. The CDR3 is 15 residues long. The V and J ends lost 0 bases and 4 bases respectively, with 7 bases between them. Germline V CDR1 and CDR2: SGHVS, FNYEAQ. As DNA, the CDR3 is TGTGCCAGCAGCTTAGCATGGGTAGGGGCCAACGTCCTGACTTTC. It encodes CASSLAWVGANVLTF.

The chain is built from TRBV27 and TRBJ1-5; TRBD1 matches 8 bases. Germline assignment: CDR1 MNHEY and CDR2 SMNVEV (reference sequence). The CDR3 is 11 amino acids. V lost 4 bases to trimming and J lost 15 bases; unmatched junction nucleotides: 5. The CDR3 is CASSSGQGLHF. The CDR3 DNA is TGTGCCAGCAGTTCCGGACAGGGACTGCATTTT.

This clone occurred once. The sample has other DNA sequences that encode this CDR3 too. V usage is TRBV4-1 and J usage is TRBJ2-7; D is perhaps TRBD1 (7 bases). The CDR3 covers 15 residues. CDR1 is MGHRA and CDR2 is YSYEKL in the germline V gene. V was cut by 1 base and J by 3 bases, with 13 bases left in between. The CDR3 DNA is TGCGCCAGCAGCCAAGTAGGAGGGGGCGTCTACGAGCAGTACTTC. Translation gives CASSQVGGGVYEQYF.

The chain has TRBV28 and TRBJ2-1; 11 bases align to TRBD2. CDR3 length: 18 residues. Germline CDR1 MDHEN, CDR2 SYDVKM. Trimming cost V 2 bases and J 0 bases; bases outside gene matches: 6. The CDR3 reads CASSLGSGGASSYNEQFF. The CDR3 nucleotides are TGTGCCAGCAGTTTAGGTAGCGGGGGGGCGAGCTCCTACAATGAGCAGTTCTTC.

CDR3 sequence (DNA): TGTGCCAGCAGTTTAACCATGGGGAGCGAGCAGTACTTC. Translating gives CASSLTMGSEQYF. The chain employs TRBV27 and TRBJ2-7; a weak D match, TRBD2 (5 bases). Germline loops: CDR1 MNHEY, CDR2 SMNVEV (reference sequence). This CDR3 is built from 13 residues. Trimming left V 2 bases short and J 6 bases short, with 11 bases between.

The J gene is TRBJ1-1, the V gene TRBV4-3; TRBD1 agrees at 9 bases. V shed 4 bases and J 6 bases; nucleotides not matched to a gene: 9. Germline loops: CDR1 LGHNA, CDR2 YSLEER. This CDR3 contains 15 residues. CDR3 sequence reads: CASSPSTGQGAEAFF. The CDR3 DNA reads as TGCGCCAGCAGCCCCTCTACGGGACAGGGAGCTGAAGCTTTCTTT.

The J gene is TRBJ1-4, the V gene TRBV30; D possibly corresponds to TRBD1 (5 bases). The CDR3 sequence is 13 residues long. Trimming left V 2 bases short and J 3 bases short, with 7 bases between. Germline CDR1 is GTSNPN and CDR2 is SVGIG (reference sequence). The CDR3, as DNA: TGTGCCTGGAGTTGGGGGGCTAATGAAAAACTGTTTTTT. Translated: CAWSWGANEKLFF.

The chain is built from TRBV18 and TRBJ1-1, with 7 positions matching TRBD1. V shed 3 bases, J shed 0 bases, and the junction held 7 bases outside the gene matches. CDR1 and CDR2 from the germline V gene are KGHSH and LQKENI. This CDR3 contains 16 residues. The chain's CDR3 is CASSPIPGGMNTEAFF. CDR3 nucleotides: TGTGCCAGCTCACCGATCCCAGGGGGGATGAACACTGAAGCTTTCTTT.

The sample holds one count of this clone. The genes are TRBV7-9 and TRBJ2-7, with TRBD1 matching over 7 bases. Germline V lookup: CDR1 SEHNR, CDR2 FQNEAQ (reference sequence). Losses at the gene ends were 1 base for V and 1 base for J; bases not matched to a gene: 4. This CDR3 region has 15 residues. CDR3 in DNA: TGTGCCAGCAGCTTAGATTGGACAGGTTCCTACGAGCAGTACTTC. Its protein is CASSLDWTGSYEQYF.

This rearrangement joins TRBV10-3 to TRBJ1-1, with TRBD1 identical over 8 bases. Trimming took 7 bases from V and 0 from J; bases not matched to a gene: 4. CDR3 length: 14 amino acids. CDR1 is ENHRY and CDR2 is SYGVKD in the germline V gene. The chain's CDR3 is CAIKSDRVNTEAFF. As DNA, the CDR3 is TGTGCCATCAAGTCGGACAGGGTGAACACTGAAGCTTTCTTT.

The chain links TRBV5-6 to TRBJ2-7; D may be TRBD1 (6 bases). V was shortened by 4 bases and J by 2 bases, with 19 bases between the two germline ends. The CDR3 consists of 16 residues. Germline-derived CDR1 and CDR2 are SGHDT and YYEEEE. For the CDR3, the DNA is TGTGCCAGCAGCCTTACGGGACAATTGGGAGCCTACGAGCAGTACTTC. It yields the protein CASSLTGQLGAYEQYF.

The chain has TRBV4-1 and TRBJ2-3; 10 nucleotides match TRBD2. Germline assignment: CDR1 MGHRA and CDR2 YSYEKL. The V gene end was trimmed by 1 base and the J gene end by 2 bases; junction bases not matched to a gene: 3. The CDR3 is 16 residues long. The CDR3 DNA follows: TGCGCCAGCAGCCAAGGTCTAGCGGGGGCCACAGATACGCAGTATTTT. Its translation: CASSQGLAGATDTQYF.

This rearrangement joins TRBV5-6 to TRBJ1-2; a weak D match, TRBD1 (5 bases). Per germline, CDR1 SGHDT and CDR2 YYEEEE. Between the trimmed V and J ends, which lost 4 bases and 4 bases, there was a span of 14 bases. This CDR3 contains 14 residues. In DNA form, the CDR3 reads TGTGCCAGCAGCCTGGGGGAAGGTAGCTATGGCTACACCTTC. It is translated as CASSLGEGSYGYTF.

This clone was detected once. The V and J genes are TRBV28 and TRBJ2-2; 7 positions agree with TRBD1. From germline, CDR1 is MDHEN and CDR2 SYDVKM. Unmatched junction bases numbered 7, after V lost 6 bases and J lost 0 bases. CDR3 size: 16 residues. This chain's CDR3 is CASSSDRESNTGELFF. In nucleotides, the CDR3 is TGTGCCAGCAGCTCCGACAGGGAATCGAACACCGGGGAGCTGTTTTTT.

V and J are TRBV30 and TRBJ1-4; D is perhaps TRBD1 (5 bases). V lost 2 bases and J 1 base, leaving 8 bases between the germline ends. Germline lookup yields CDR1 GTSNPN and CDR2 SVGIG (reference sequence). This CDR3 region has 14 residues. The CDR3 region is CAWSLQGTNEKLFF. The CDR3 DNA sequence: TGTGCCTGGAGTCTTCAGGGAACTAATGAAAAACTGTTTTTT.

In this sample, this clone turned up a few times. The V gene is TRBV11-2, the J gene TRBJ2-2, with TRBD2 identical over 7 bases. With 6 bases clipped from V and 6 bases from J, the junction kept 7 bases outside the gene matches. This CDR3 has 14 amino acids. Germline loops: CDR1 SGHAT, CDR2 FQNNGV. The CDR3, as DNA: TGTGCCAGCAGATCACTAGCGTCACCCGGGGAGCTGTTTTTT. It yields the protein CASRSLASPGELFF.

The CDR3 coding sequence is TGTGCCAGCAGTCCACAACCGGGACAGGGGAACACTGAAGCTTTCTTT. Encoded protein: CASSPQPGQGNTEAFF. This chain connects TRBV27 to TRBJ1-1; TRBD1 matches 9 bases. The CDR3 extends over 16 amino acids. The J segment lost 1 base and the V segment lost 5 bases, leaving 8 bases of the junction unmatched. Germline V lookup: CDR1 MNHEY, CDR2 SMNVEV (reference sequence).

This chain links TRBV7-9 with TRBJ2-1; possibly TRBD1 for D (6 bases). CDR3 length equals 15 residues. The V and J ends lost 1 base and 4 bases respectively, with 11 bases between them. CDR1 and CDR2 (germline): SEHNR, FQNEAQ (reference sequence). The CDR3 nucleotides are TGTGCCAGCAGCTTAGGCTGGACAGAATACAATGAGCAGTTCTTC. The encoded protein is CASSLGWTEYNEQFF.

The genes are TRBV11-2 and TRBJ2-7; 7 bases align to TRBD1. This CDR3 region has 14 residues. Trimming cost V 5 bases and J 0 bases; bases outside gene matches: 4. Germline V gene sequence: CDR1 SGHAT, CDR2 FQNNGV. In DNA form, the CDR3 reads TGTGCCAGCAGCGTCGGGACAGACTCCTACGAGCAGTACTTC. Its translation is CASSVGTDSYEQYF.

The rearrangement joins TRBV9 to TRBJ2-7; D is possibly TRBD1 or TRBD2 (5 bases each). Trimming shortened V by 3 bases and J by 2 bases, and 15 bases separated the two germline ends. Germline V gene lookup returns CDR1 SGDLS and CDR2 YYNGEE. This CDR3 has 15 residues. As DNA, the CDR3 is TGTGCCAGCAGCGAAACTCCAGGGAGTACCTACGAGCAGTACTTC. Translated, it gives CASSETPGSTYEQYF.

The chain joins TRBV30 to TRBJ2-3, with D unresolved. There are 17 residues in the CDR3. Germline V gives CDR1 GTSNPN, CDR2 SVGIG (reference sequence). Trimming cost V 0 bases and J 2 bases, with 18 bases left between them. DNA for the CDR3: TGTGCCTGGAGTGTAGTCGCAGTAGCAATCATCACAGATACGCAGTATTTT. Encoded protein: CAWSVVAVAIITDTQYF.

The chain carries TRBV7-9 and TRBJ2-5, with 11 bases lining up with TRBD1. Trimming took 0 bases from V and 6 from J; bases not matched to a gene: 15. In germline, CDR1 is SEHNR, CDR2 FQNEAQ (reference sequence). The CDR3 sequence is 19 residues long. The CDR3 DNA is TGTGCCAGCAGCTTAGCACCTAACAAAGGGACAGGGGGAAAGAAGACCCAGTACTTC. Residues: CASSLAPNKGTGGKKTQYF.

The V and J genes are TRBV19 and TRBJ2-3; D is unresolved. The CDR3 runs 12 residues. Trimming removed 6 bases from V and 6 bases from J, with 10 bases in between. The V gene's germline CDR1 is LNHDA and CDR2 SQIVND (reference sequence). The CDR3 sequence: CASSYVSDTQYF. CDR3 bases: TGTGCCAGTAGCTACGTCTCGGATACGCAGTATTTT.

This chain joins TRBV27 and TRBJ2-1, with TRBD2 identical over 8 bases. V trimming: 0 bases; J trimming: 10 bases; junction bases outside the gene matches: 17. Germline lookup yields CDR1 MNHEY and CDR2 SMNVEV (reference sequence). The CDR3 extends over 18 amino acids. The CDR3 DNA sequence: TGTGCCAGCAGTTTATCGCGAATCGGGAGCGGGAGACGGGGCGAGCAGTTCTTC. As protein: CASSLSRIGSGRRGEQFF.

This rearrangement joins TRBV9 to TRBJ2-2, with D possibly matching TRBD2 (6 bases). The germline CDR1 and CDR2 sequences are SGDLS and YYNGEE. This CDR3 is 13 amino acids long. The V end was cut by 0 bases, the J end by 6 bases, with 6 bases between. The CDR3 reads CASSVGRAGELFF. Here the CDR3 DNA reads TGTGCCAGCAGCGTAGGGAGGGCCGGGGAGCTGTTTTTT.